This T cell receptor beta chain is drawn from a study of T cell repertoires in cytomegalovirus infection. This clonotype was picked up many times. TCRdb re-derived calls from the reads in MiXCR, one entry per CDR3 protein. The sample carries some 240,000 distinct CDR3 sequences, about 17% recorded once. V lost 2 bases to trimming and J lost 5 bases, with 13 bases between them. The CDR3 spans 14 residues. The germline V gene has CDR1 SGHVS and CDR2 FNYEAQ. This receptor was identified in a human donor in good health (CMV status not recorded). Some clones in this sample may be carry-over from other donors' samples. Sequences were obtained from CD8+ T cells from PBMCs. The chain uses TRBV7-6 and TRBJ2-7, with a weak D call TRBD1 (6 bases). The CDR3 is CASSLWAGANEQYF. The CDR3 nucleotides read TGTGCCAGCAGCTTATGGGCAGGGGCCAACGAGCAGTACTTC.